This is a list of T cell receptor beta chains from one sample in a study of regulatory T cells in long-lasting Graves disease. TCRdb redid the calling of the multiplex PCR reads with MiXCR, one entry per CDR3 protein. The table has 200,000 to 250,000 distinct CDR3 sequences, roughly 21% seen once. Here the sequenced sample was peripheral blood mononuclear cells (PBMCs), taken at new diagnosis, from a patient treated with antithyroid drugs. The receptors were sampled from a female donor with Graves disease. Each CDR3 is given with its conserved first and last residue.

V: TRBV20-1; J: TRBJ2-1; length: 14; CDR3: CSASEGGEGNEQFF
V: TRBV29-1; J: TRBJ2-5; length: 13; CDR3: CSVEVGAEETQYF
V: TRBV18; J: TRBJ2-1; length: 16; CDR3: CASSSPGLAGSYEQFF
V: TRBV30; J: TRBJ1-3; length: 13; CDR3: CAWSDLAGNTIYF
V: TRBV7-2; J: TRBJ1-6; length: 15; CDR3: CASSQGRVGNSPLHF
V: TRBV20-1; J: TRBJ2-1; length: 19; CDR3: CSARDRGTSGGVGYNEQFF
V: TRBV7-9; J: TRBJ2-3; length: 13; CDR3: CASSFPKLDTQYF
V: TRBV5-1; J: TRBJ2-2; length: 19; CDR3: CASSLAFSRSQRHTGELFF
V: TRBV11-3; J: TRBJ2-2; length: 15; CDR3: CASSSGGQAWGELFF
V: TRBV6-2/TRBV6-3; J: TRBJ2-3; length: 15; CDR3: CASSTGAGRTDTQYF
V: TRBV2; J: TRBJ1-5; length: 13; CDR3: CASARDMSQPQHF
V: TRBV5-1; J: TRBJ1-4; length: 15; CDR3: CASSATGDVDEKLFF
V: TRBV11-3; J: TRBJ2-7; length: 13; CDR3: CASSYTGSYEQYF
V: TRBV7-9; J: TRBJ2-3; length: 12; CDR3: CASSPNRDTQYF
V: TRBV19; J: TRBJ1-6; length: 15; CDR3: CASSIPRTGLSPLHF
V: TRBV12-3/TRBV12-4; J: TRBJ2-1; length: 14; CDR3: CASSLAGGPNGQFF
V: TRBV7-8; J: TRBJ1-4; length: 17; CDR3: CASSSRAEVATNEKLFF
V: TRBV7-9; J: TRBJ1-2; length: 15; CDR3: CASSLEGQGASGYTF
V: TRBV6-1; J: TRBJ1-6; length: 11; CDR3: CASSGDSPLHF
V: TRBV7-6; J: TRBJ1-1; length: 14; CDR3: CASSRDGSSGGAFF
V: TRBV6-1; J: TRBJ2-2; length: 16; CDR3: CASTPEGTANTGELFF
V: TRBV5-1; J: TRBJ1-4; length: 16; CDR3: CASSSARQGPNEKLFF
V: TRBV7-2; J: TRBJ2-5; length: 14; CDR3: CASSKLAEEETQYF
V: TRBV6-1; J: TRBJ1-3; length: 14; CDR3: CASSQNREMDTIYF
V: TRBV2; J: TRBJ2-1; length: 16; CDR3: CASTLRRLAGNNEQFF
V: TRBV11-2; J: TRBJ2-7; length: 17; CDR3: CASSLVGGRYESYEQYF
V: TRBV4-3; J: TRBJ1-4; length: 15; CDR3: CASSQDPVWTEKLFF
V: TRBV20-1; J: TRBJ2-7; length: 13; CDR3: CSARQPQGYEQYF
V: TRBV25-1; J: TRBJ2-7; length: 14; CDR3: CASRRNTGVYEQYF
V: TRBV7-3; J: TRBJ2-1; length: 15; CDR3: CASSLKAGGRNEQFF
V: TRBV11-2; J: TRBJ2-7; length: 15; CDR3: CASSLDGVEYYEQYF
V: TRBV7-2; J: TRBJ2-2; length: 13; CDR3: CASSSNRNGELFF
V: TRBV16; J: TRBJ1-5; length: 14; CDR3: CASSTNWENQPQHF
V: TRBV5-1; J: TRBJ2-5; length: 15; CDR3: CASSLEQGGGETQYF
V: TRBV10-3; J: TRBJ2-7; length: 14; CDR3: CAIRETGSAYEQYF
V: TRBV19; J: TRBJ2-1; length: 12; CDR3: CASQWGVGEQFF
V: TRBV20-1; J: TRBJ1-4; length: 11; CDR3: CSATGVEKLFF
V: TRBV11-2; J: TRBJ2-1; length: 17; CDR3: CASSLEASGPIYNEQFF
V: TRBV4-1; J: TRBJ2-5; length: 15; CDR3: CASTKTGGLQETQYF
V: TRBV20-1; J: TRBJ2-2; length: 13; CDR3: CSARDVVTGELFF
V: TRBV7-6; J: TRBJ1-1; length: 15; CDR3: CASSLSSGRGAEAFF
V: TRBV5-6; J: TRBJ2-5; length: 16; CDR3: CASSLRGRTVQETQYF
V: TRBV20-1; J: TRBJ2-5; length: 14; CDR3: CSARAGGGGETQYF
V: TRBV11-2; J: TRBJ2-2; length: 16; CDR3: CASSLATSGRAGELFF
V: TRBV6-4; J: TRBJ1-3; length: 13; CDR3: CASRQGPGNTIYF
V: TRBV20-1; J: TRBJ1-1; length: 15; CDR3: CSAKQGGGKEPEAFF
V: TRBV11-2; J: TRBJ1-5; length: 13; CDR3: CASSLRGEQPQHF
V: TRBV19; J: TRBJ2-3; length: 16; CDR3: CASSIGTLAGLVTQYF
V: TRBV7-2; J: TRBJ2-1; length: 16; CDR3: CASRPGLAGLGDEQFF
V: TRBV7-8; J: TRBJ2-5; length: 16; CDR3: CASSPRGGARRETQYF
V: TRBV5-1; J: TRBJ1-6; length: 15; CDR3: CASRVPDIYNSPLHF
V: TRBV20-1; J: TRBJ2-7; length: 13; CDR3: CSAEGLAGAEQYF
V: TRBV6-1; J: TRBJ2-5; length: 15; CDR3: CASKLAGGIQETQYF
V: TRBV7-3; J: TRBJ2-7; length: 16; CDR3: CASSLTGWDNSYEQYF
V: TRBV6-1; J: TRBJ2-7; length: 14; CDR3: CASSTPRRTYEQYF
V: TRBV10-3; J: TRBJ2-3; length: 14; CDR3: CAISSGYIQDTQYF
V: TRBV20-1; J: TRBJ1-2; length: 13; CDR3: CSAREQGDYGYTF
V: TRBV6-1; J: TRBJ2-5; length: 15; CDR3: CASNPSGGRGETQYF